The count of the clone carrying this T cell receptor (beta chain) is one. Its antigen is unknown. Researchers ran the PCR with 60 Vbeta and 13 Jbeta primers. Method: immunoSEQ multiplex PCR; TCRdb's copy keeps in-frame clones and lacks some. The sample carries approximately 260,000 clones, about 93% recorded once. This entry belongs to a study of cytomegalovirus exposure and HLA in healthy donors. Study outcomes and limitations: An analysis done earlier found most TCR beta V segments productive about 90% or about 30% of the time. What a later analysis reportedly showed was that an Asian-associated ancestry cluster had fewer N-insertions than the 666-donor mean.

V was trimmed by 7 bases and J by 8 bases, leaving 15 bases between them. The CDR3 totals 13 residues. CDR1 and CDR2 from the germline V gene are MNHEY and SVGAGI. V usage is TRBV6-5 and J usage is TRBJ2-4; D perhaps matches TRBD1 (5 bases). The specimen sequenced was PBMCs. This clonotype was obtained from a girl aged 2 to 10 in good health and CMV-seronegative. In nucleotides, the CDR3 is TGTGCCAGCATGCACAGGAGCCTGGACATTCAGTACTTC. Translating gives CASMHRSLDIQYF.